The rows below give T cell receptor beta chains drawn from one sample of a study of identical twins. TCRdb recomputed calls from the 5' RACE reads with MiXCR, one row per CDR3 protein. The table has 350,000 or so distinct CDR3 sequences, around 12% seen once. This same sample was also taken into another study, of yellow fever vaccine responses in identical twins.

The sequencing sample was made of CD8+ T cells sorted from blood. These receptors came from a woman under 30 in good health. Both conserved end residues are trimmed from each CDR3. Fields, in order: J gene, V gene, CDR3 protein.

TRBJ2-1 | TRBV2 | ASTRLAGWNEQF
TRBJ2-1 | TRBV7-9 | ASSLSGSSHNEQF
TRBJ2-1 | TRBV3-1 | ASSRQSNYNEQF
TRBJ2-3 | TRBV20-1 | SANPSGGEIDTQY
TRBJ2-3 | TRBV11-2 | ASSLEAGGQADTQY
TRBJ1-1 | TRBV25-1 | ASSEASRERTEAF
TRBJ2-7 | TRBV7-2 | ASSSSWRAVGTYEQY
TRBJ2-7 | TRBV20-1 | SAQREGPYEQY
TRBJ2-7 | TRBV7-9 | ASSSGISYEQY
TRBJ2-1 | TRBV29-1 | SVDSGSGASYNEQF
TRBJ2-1 | TRBV12-3/TRBV12-4 | ASSLALAPNNEQF
TRBJ1-4 | TRBV2 | ASRVEKLF
TRBJ2-3 | TRBV9 | ASSVDIDTQY
TRBJ1-4 | TRBV12-3/TRBV12-4 | ASSFVPTNEKLF
TRBJ2-7 | TRBV7-9 | ASSLSRTEQY
TRBJ1-1 | TRBV5-1 | ASGWDLNTEAF
TRBJ2-3 | TRBV12-5 | ASGSPSTSGRTDTQY
TRBJ1-1 | TRBV7-8 | ASSLVYTGRVTEAF
TRBJ2-7 | TRBV27 | ASSLLSGQAYEQY
TRBJ2-5 | TRBV12-3/TRBV12-4 | ASRPYGSPQETQY